This T cell receptor (beta chain) was sequenced for a study of cytomegalovirus exposure and HLA in healthy donors. General observations from the study: According to the study, 160 or so TCR beta chains were cytomegalovirus-associated. The classifier reportedly diagnosed cytomegalovirus status with high specificity and sensitivity.

The PCR was carried out with 60 Vbeta primers and 13 Jbeta primers. Assay: immunoSEQ multiplex PCR; the TCRdb copy retains only in-frame clones and omits some. This table holds under 200,000 clones, approximately 80% found once. Losses at the gene ends were 5 bases for V and 2 bases for J; bases not matched to a gene: 9. Germline loops: CDR1 SGHTA, CDR2 FQGNSA. The CDR3 has 16 amino acids. For this clone: Its specificity is not known.

The receptor was derived from a woman in her forties or fifties in good health and CMV-seronegative. Sequenced sample: PBMCs. V is TRBV7-2 and J is TRBJ2-7, with 10 bases fitting TRBD2. CDR3 residues: CASSVSGGGLPYEQYF. DNA of the CDR3: TGTGCCAGCAGCGTCAGCGGGGGGGGGTTACCCTACGAGCAGTACTTC.